The clone carrying this T cell receptor (beta chain) has more than one count but fewer than ten. Its specificity is not known. TCRdb's table, derived via immunoSEQ multiplex PCR, lists solely in-frame clones and lacks some. The sample yields approximately 150,000 clones, 88% seen once. V gave up 3 bases and J gave up 9 bases, with 15 bases separating them. There are 14 residues in the CDR3. From germline, CDR1 is SGHAT and CDR2 FQDESV (reference sequence). The data stem from a study of cytotoxic CD8 clonotypes in ibrutinib-treated CLL. Whole-study results and caveats: The study found baseline clonality above age-matched healthy donors, tracking circulating CD8+ T-cell counts. There were few public clonotypes, and on treatment they contracted or stayed stable.

The V and J genes are TRBV11-1 and TRBJ2-1, with D possibly called TRBD1 or TRBD2 (5 bases each). This clonotype originated in a human donor with chronic lymphocytic leukemia. Here the sequenced sample was PBMCs, taken at disease progression, from a patient treated with ibrutinib. The DNA of the CDR3 is TGTGCCAGCAGCTTGGGACCCCGTAATAGTGAGCAGTTCTTC. It translates to CASSLGPRNSEQFF.